Here is one T cell receptor beta chain with its context. The source of the sample is a study of blood T cell repertoires in COVID-19. Study at large: Researchers got acute and convalescent COVID-19 samples from the United States, Italy and Spain.

As originally analysed: Scientists estimated how many nucleated cells there were by amplifying reference gene primers. The data were produced by immunoSEQ multiplex PCR, yet TCRdb's version contains in-frame clones alone and is incomplete. D and trimming come from the DNA, and the V and J calls and clone size come from that table. The table records approximately 270,000 clones, 85% to 90% of them present only once. Germline loops: CDR1 GTSNPN, CDR2 SVGIG (reference sequence). The CDR3 is 17 residues long. V was cut by 1 base and J by 0 bases, with 16 bases left in between. This sequence originates from a woman aged 25 to 39 with acute COVID-19. The gene calls are TRBV30 and TRBJ1-5, with D possibly TRBD1 on 5 matching bases. The sequenced sample consisted of PBMCs or T cells enriched from blood (not recorded which). CDR3 region: CAWSGRGGSSSNQPQHF. CDR3 DNA: TGTGCCTGGAGTGGGCGGGGGGGGTCTTCTAGCAATCAGCCCCAGCATTTT.